The rows below give T cell receptor beta chains drawn from one sample of a study of Tregs in tolerant kidney transplant recipients. Repertoires were generated with immunoSEQ multiplex PCR, while TCRdb's copy carries only in-frame clones and drops some. This table holds tens of thousands of clones, roughly nine tenths found once. The sequences come from CD4+ T cells from blood, collected before the transplant. Source of these receptors: a human donor who received a combined kidney and bone marrow transplant. CDR3s include the opening cysteine and the closing phenylalanine or tryptophan. The D gene is left open where the match is weak. Clone size, where shown, is once, few, many, or a class for clones that have expanded.

>TRBJ2-1|-|-|TRBV7-9
TGTGCCAGCACGGGGTTGGAGATTAAAGGTGAGCAGTTCTTC
CASTGLEIKGEQFF
>TRBJ2-5|-|-|TRBV28
TGTGCCAGTCAGGGTGGGGAGACCCAGTACTTC
CASQGGETQYF
>TRBJ2-7|TRBD2|-|TRBV6-5
TGTGCCAGCAGTTACGGGGGGGGGCAGTACTTC
CASSYGGGQYF
>TRBJ2-1|-|-|TRBV5-1
TGCGCCAGCAGCTTGGGTCTCACGGGAGTCAATGAGCAGTTCTTC
CASSLGLTGVNEQFF
>TRBJ2-1|-|-|TRBV28
TGTGCCAGCAGTTTTGCGGGTGTAGGTGATGAGCAGTTCTTC
CASSFAGVGDEQFF
>TRBJ2-1|TRBD2|-|TRBV11-2
TGTGCCAGCAGCTTAGTTAGCTCCAGGGAGGGTGAGCAGTTCTTC
CASSLVSSREGEQFF
>TRBJ1-5|-|-|TRBV18
TGTGCCAGCTCACCGGCAGGGGATCAGCCCCAGCATTTT
CASSPAGDQPQHF
>TRBJ2-1|-|-|TRBV12-5
TGTGCTAGTGGTAAAACAAATGAGCAGTTCTTC
CASGKTNEQFF
>TRBJ2-5|TRBD2|-|TRBV5-1
TGCGCCAGCAGCCAGGGACTAGCGGGCTTAGAGACCCAGTACTTC
CASSQGLAGLETQYF
>TRBJ2-1|TRBD2|-|TRBV9
TGTGCCAGCAGCGTAGAACTAGCGGATTACAATGAGCAGTTCTTC
CASSVELADYNEQFF
>TRBJ2-7|TRBD2|-|TRBV27
TGTGCCAGCAGTCCAAGGACTAGCGGGAGCCCCGGATGGTTCGAGCAGTACTTC
CASSPRTSGSPGWFEQYF
>TRBJ2-4|-|few|TRBV14
TGTGCCAGCTCCACGTCTACTATCCAAAACATTCAGTACTTC
CASSTSTIQNIQYF
>TRBJ1-6|TRBD1|-|TRBV27
TGTGCCAGCAGTTACGCTCGGGACAGCCGCCTCTCCTATAATTCACCCCTCCACTTT
CASSYARDSRLSYNSPLHF
>TRBJ2-5|-|-|TRBV9
TGTGCCAGCAGCCCCCGACAGGAAGGAGAGACCCAGTACTTC
CASSPRQEGETQYF
>TRBJ2-1|TRBD2|-|TRBV5-1
TGCGCCAGCAGCTTGTTTAGCGGGAGGGAATTTGAGCAGTTCTTC
CASSLFSGREFEQFF
>TRBJ2-7|TRBD2|-|TRBV11-3
TGTGCCAGCAGCTTAGAGGCCGGGACTAGCGGGAGTCTCGAGCAGTACTTC
CASSLEAGTSGSLEQYF
>TRBJ2-5|TRBD2|-|TRBV5-1
TGCGCCAGCAGCCCTACTAGCGGGAGGGTCCAAGAGACCCAGTACTTC
CASSPTSGRVQETQYF
>TRBJ2-5|TRBD1|-|TRBV5-1
TGCGCCAGCAGCTCTGAGGACAGGGGACAAGAGACCCAGTACTTC
CASSSEDRGQETQYF
>TRBJ2-1|TRBD2|-|TRBV7-6
TGTGTAACCTCTAGCGGGAGTTACAATGAGCAGTTCTTC
CVTSSGSYNEQFF
>TRBJ1-2|TRBD1|once|TRBV2
TGTGCCAGCAGTGAGACAGGGGTGCAGGGCTACACCTTC
CASSETGVQGYTF
>TRBJ1-2|TRBD1|-|TRBV7-9
TGTGCCAGCAGCCAGGGACAGAGAGGAGGCTACACCTTC
CASSQGQRGGYTF
>TRBJ2-1|-|once|TRBV18
TGTGCCAGCTCACCGATACTAGACGGCAATGAGCAGTTCTTC
CASSPILDGNEQFF
>TRBJ2-7|TRBD1|-|TRBV19
TGTGCCAGTAGTATTTGGTCCGGGACAGGGGTCTACGAGCAGTACTTC
CASSIWSGTGVYEQYF
>TRBJ2-7|TRBD1|-|TRBV10-1
TGCGCCAGCAGTGAGCCGGACAGGTTCCACGAGCAGTACTTC
CASSEPDRFHEQYF
>TRBJ2-1|-|-|TRBV2
TGTGCCAGCAGTGAACGACGGCGGGAGTTCTTC
CASSERRREFF
>TRBJ2-5|-|once|TRBV19
TGTGCCAGTAGGGCAGGGAACGAAGAGACCCAGTACTTC
CASRAGNEETQYF
>TRBJ2-2|-|-|TRBV4-1
TGCGCCAGCAGCCGGGCGGCGGAGGCAGCGAACACCGGGGAGCTGTTTTTT
CASSRAAEAANTGELFF
>TRBJ2-3|TRBD2|-|TRBV29-1
TGCAGCGTTTGGTTTGCGGGAGGACGCACAGATACGCAGTATTTT
CSVWFAGGRTDTQYF
>TRBJ2-3|TRBD2|-|TRBV2
TGTGCCAGCTGCCGACTAGCGCAAGACACAGATACGCAGTATTTT
CASCRLAQDTDTQYF
>TRBJ1-5|-|-|TRBV29-1
TGCAGCGTGTCCGCGGGAAGCAATCAGCCCCAGCATTTT
CSVSAGSNQPQHF
>TRBJ2-1|-|-|TRBV2
TGTGCCAGCAGTGACCTCTTAGCGGAGGCAGACAATGAGCAGTTCTTC
CASSDLLAEADNEQFF
>TRBJ2-7|TRBD2|-|TRBV5-1
TGCGCCAGCAGCCCATACCTGAGCGGGAGGACTGACGAGCAGTACTTC
CASSPYLSGRTDEQYF
>TRBJ2-7|TRBD2|-|TRBV9
TGTGCCAGCACGGGGGATGGGCTAGCGGGAGGGATGCGCGAGCAGTACTTC
CASTGDGLAGGMREQYF